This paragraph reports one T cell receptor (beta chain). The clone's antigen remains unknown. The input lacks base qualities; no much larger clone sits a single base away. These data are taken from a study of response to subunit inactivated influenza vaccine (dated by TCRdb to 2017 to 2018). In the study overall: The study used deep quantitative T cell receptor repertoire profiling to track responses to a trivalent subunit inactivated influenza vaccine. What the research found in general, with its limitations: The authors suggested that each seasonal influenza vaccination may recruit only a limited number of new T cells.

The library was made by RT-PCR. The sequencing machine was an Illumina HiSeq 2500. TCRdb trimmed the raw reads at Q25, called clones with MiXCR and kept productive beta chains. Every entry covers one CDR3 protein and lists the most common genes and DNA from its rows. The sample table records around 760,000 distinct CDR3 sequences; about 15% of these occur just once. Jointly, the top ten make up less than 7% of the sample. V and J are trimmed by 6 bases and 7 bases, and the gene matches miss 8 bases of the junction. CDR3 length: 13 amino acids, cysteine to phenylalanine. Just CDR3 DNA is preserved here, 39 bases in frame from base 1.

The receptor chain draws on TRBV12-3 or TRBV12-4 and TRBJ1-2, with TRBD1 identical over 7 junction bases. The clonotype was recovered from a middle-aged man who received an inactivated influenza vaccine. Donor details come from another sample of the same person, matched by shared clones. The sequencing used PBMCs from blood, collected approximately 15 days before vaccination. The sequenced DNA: TGTGCCAGCAGACCCGGACAGGCTGGTGGCTACACCTTC. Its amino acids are CASRPGQAGGYTF.